The 6 T cell receptor beta chains presented below share a single source sample, sequenced in a study of blood T cell repertoires in COVID-19. The data were produced by immunoSEQ multiplex PCR, yet TCRdb's version contains in-frame clones alone and is incomplete. Of about 110,000 clones in the sample, roughly nine tenths were seen once. Sequencing used peripheral blood. These receptors were obtained from a man aged 35-49 years with active or convalescent COVID-19.

The J gene is TRBJ2-5, the V gene TRBV7-9, with 12 bases lining up with TRBD2. Germline CDR1 reads SEHNR; CDR2 reads FQNEAQ (reference sequence). J gave up 0 bases and V 4 bases, and 6 bases lay outside the gene matches. The CDR3 consists of 17 residues. As DNA, the CDR3 is TGTGCCAGCAGCTCTAGGACTAGCGGGAATTACCAAGAGACCCAGTACTTC. Translated: CASSSRTSGNYQETQYF. Full variable domain (outside the CDR3, taken from reference TRBV7-9 and TRBJ2-5): DTGVSQNPRHKITKRGQNVTFRCDPISEHNRLYWYRQTLGQGPEFLTYFQNEAQLEKSRLLSDRFSAERPKGSFSTLEIQRTEQGDSAMYLCASSSRTSGNYQETQYFGPGTRLLVL.

V is TRBV28 and J is TRBJ1-6; D is undetermined. CDR3 length: 19 residues. Germline lookup yields CDR1 MDHEN and CDR2 SYDVKM. V dropped 2 bases and J dropped 0 bases, with 17 bases sitting between them. The chain's CDR3 is CASSLARETQSSYNSPLHF. CDR3 DNA: TGTGCCAGCAGTTTAGCCCGGGAGACCCAGAGCTCCTATAATTCACCCCTCCACTTT.

The chain carries TRBV5-1 and TRBJ2-3; 7 positions agree with TRBD1. With V trimmed by 6 bases and J by 3 bases, 7 bases remained unmatched. The CDR3 has 14 amino acids. Germline assignment: CDR1 SGHRS and CDR2 YFSETQ. CDR3 DNA sequence: TGCGCCAGCAACCGTGAGGGGGCAACAGATACGCAGTATTTT. Translation gives CASNREGATDTQYF.

V usage is TRBV2 and J usage is TRBJ1-2, with D unclear. This CDR3 has 12 amino acids. V shed 4 bases and J shed 8 bases, with 11 bases lying between them. Germline V CDR1 and CDR2: SNHLY, FYNNEI. The DNA for the CDR3 is TGTGCCAGCAGTGCAGAGGGATCCGGCTACACCTTC. Translated: CASSAEGSGYTF.

This clone was observed once. The V and J genes are TRBV7-3 and TRBJ1-2; no clear D gene. The V end lost 2 bases, the J end lost 7 bases, and 17 bases lay between the germline ends. The CDR3 extends over 15 amino acids. Germline CDR1 reads SGHTA; CDR2 reads FQGTGA. This CDR3 reads CASSLAPSGSGGYTF. DNA for the CDR3: TGTGCCAGCAGCTTAGCCCCCTCGGGGTCTGGTGGCTACACCTTC.

In this sample, this clone turned up a few times. The CDR3 sequence is CASSATRVGANNEQFF. The DNA of the CDR3 is TGTGCCAGCAGCGCGACTAGGGTGGGTGCGAACAATGAGCAGTTCTTC. The chain couples TRBV9 to TRBJ2-1, with D tentatively TRBD2 (6 bases). This CDR3 region has 16 residues. V was shortened by 3 bases and J by 5 bases, with 18 bases between the two germline ends. Germline V CDR1 and CDR2: SGDLS, YYNGEE.